This T cell receptor beta chain is drawn from a study of OX40 agonist ivuxolimab in advanced cancers. For the study at large: There were three patients with partial responses, one having hepatocellular carcinoma and two cutaneous melanoma.

Germline V gene sequence: CDR1 SNHLY, CDR2 FYNNEI. The V and J ends lost 4 bases and 4 bases respectively, with 10 bases between them. This CDR3 region has 13 residues. The method was immunoSEQ multiplex PCR; TCRdb's version includes in-frame clones alone and lacks a portion of them. The table records 71,000 or so clones, more than 75% of them present only once. The V call is TRBV2, the J call TRBJ2-5; D is ambiguous. The source is an adult with an advanced solid tumor such as melanoma, head and neck, liver or kidney cancer. This specimen consisted of CD4+ or CD8+ T cells sorted from blood, obtained in a trial of the OX40 agonist ivuxolimab. The CDR3 sequence: CASSVNARETQYF. The DNA for the CDR3 is TGTGCCAGCAGTGTGAATGCGCGAGAGACCCAGTACTTC.